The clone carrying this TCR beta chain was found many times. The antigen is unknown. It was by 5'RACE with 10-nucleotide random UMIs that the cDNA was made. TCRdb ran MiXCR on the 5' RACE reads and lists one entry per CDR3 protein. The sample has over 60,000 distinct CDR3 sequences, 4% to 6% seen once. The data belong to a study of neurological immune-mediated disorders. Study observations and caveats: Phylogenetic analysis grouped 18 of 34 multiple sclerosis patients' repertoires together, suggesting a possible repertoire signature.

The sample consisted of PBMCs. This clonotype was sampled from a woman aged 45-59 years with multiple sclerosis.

The CDR3 loop is CASSQDQRQGFYNEQFF. DNA of the CDR3: TGCGCCAGCAGCCAAGACCAGAGACAGGGCTTCTACAATGAGCAGTTCTTC. The chain links TRBV4-3 to TRBJ2-1; 7 positions match TRBD1. V lost 0 bases to trimming and J lost 3 bases; unmatched junction nucleotides: 8. CDR3 length: 17 amino acids. CDR1 and CDR2 (germline): LGHNA, YSLEER.